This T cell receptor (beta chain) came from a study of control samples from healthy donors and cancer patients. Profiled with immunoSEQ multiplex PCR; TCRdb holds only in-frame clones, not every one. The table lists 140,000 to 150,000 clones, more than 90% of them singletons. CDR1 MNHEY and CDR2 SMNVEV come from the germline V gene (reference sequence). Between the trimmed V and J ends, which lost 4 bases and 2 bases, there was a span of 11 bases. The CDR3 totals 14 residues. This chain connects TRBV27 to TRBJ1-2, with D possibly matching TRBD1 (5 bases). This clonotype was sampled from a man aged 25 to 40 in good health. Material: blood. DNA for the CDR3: TGTGCCAGCAGTTCCGAAGGGGAGAACTATGGCTACACCTTC. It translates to CASSSEGENYGYTF.